The clone carrying this T cell receptor (beta chain) was seen a handful of times. Its antigen is not identified. This sample is part of a study of cytomegalovirus exposure and HLA in healthy donors. The V gene's germline CDR1 is SGDLS and CDR2 YYNGEE. The V and J ends lost 2 bases and 6 bases respectively, with 15 bases between them. The CDR3 sequence is 14 residues long. PCR primers comprised 60 Vbeta and 13 Jbeta primers. The protocol was immunoSEQ multiplex PCR, while the TCRdb copy is restricted to in-frame clones and leaves out a portion. Of roughly 150,000 clones in the sample, around four fifths are singletons; the top ten hold more than 1%. Study observations and caveats: Reports credit the classifier with highly specific, highly sensitive diagnosis of cytomegalovirus status.

The receptor was derived from a boy between 2 and 10 years old in good health and CMV-seronegative. The sample comprised PBMCs. The gene calls are TRBV9 and TRBJ2-7; no definite D call. CDR3 region: CASSVGSPFGEQYF. In nucleotides, the CDR3 is TGTGCCAGCAGCGTCGGGTCCCCGTTCGGCGAGCAGTACTTC.